This TCR beta chain was sequenced for a study of identical twins. Study-wide results and limits: Fewer insertions marked abundant cord blood beta clonotypes; young adult naive trended weakly, memory not at all. Partial confounding of zero-insertion analyses by invariant MAIT and iNKT cells was possible.

Each donor was a healthy Caucasian. A few counts support this clonotype. The antigen is undetermined. The CDR3 runs 13 residues. V was clipped by 8 bases and J by 3 bases, with 10 bases between them. The germline V gene has CDR1 LNHNV and CDR2 YYDKDF (reference sequence). TCRdb independently ran MiXCR on the 5' RACE reads; one entry per CDR3 protein. The sample holds over 200,000 distinct CDR3 sequences, less than 9.5% seen once. The sequence was collected from a woman aged 18 to 35 in good health. Source material: memory (CD45RO+) T cells sorted from blood. The V and J genes are TRBV15 and TRBJ2-2; D is unclear. The CDR3 region has the DNA TGTGCCACCCGAGAAGTACACACCGGGGAGCTGTTTTTT. Protein: CATREVHTGELFF.